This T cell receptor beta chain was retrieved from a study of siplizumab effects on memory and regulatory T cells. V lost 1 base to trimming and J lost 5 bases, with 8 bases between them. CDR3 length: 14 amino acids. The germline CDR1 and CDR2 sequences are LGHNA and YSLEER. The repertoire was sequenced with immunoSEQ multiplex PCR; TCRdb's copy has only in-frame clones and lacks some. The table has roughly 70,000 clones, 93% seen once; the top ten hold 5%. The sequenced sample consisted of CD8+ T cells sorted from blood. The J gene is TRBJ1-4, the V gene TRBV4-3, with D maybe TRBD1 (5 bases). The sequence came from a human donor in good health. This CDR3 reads CASSQVQANEKLFF. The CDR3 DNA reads TGCGCCAGCAGCCAAGTACAGGCCAATGAAAAACTGTTTTTT.